One sample yielded the 21 T cell receptor beta chains listed below, sequenced in a study of control samples from healthy donors and cancer patients. The table came from immunoSEQ multiplex PCR; TCRdb's copy has only in-frame clones and leaves some out. The sample records 100,000 to 150,000 clones, about nine tenths being singletons. The sample comprised blood. These receptors came from a woman between 45 and 65 years old in good health.

The V and J genes are TRBV28 and TRBJ2-3; D remains unclear. The CDR3 totals 13 residues. Germline V CDR1 and CDR2: MDHEN, SYDVKM. Trimming removed 8 bases from V and 6 bases from J, with 15 bases in between. CDR3 sequence: CASGWAGRDTQYF. The CDR3 DNA follows: TGTGCCAGCGGCTGGGCCGGTAGGGATACGCAGTATTTT.

The chain links TRBV3-1 (or the pseudogene TRBV3-2) to TRBJ1-2, with 11 bases lining up with TRBD1. V lost 2 bases and J lost 2; bases outside the gene matches: 7. Looked up from germline, CDR1 is LGHDT and CDR2 is YNNKEL (reference sequence). This CDR3 spans 17 amino acids. Here the CDR3 DNA reads TGTGCCAGCAGCCAACGGGACAGGGGGGTTCGGAACTATGGCTACACCTTC. It is translated as CASSQRDRGVRNYGYTF.

The genes are TRBV6-2 or TRBV6-3 and TRBJ1-4; D is ambiguous. With 2 bases removed from V and 14 bases from J, the gap between germline ends came to 15 bases. Germline V CDR1 and CDR2: MNHEY, SVGEGT. CDR3 length: 13 amino acids. The DNA for the CDR3 is TGTGCCAGCAGTTACAAGAAGCCCTTTCCCCTGTTTTTT. Protein sequence: CASSYKKPFPLFF.

In this sample, this clone turned up a few times. J is TRBJ2-7 and V is TRBV10-1; D is possibly TRBD1 (6 bases). V was shortened by 3 bases and J by 1 base, with 10 bases between the two germline ends. This CDR3 contains 14 residues. Per the germline V gene, CDR1 is WNHNN and CDR2 is SYGVQD (reference sequence). For the CDR3, the DNA is TGCGCCAGCAGTGACCCGGGACAATCCTACGAGCAGTACTTC. Its protein is CASSDPGQSYEQYF.

This clone was counted only a few times. This chain uses TRBV7-9 with TRBJ2-1; the D is unclear. The V gene lost 0 bases and the J gene lost 9 bases, with 9 bases spanning the gap. This CDR3 comprises 13 residues. CDR1 is SEHNR, CDR2 FQNEAQ, per germline (reference sequence). The DNA for the CDR3 is TGTGCCAGCAGCTTAGCGCCTATGCCTGAGCAGTTCTTC. It translates to CASSLAPMPEQFF.

The chain has TRBV5-6 and TRBJ1-2; D remains ambiguous. Looked up from germline, CDR1 is SGHDT and CDR2 is YYEEEE. The CDR3 extends over 14 amino acids. Trimming cost V 3 bases and J 7 bases, with 16 bases left between them. The CDR3 loop reads CASSWLAGNGGYTF. The CDR3 nucleotides are TGTGCCAGCAGCTGGTTGGCGGGGAACGGTGGCTACACCTTC.

The chain has TRBV9 and TRBJ1-6, with D perhaps matching TRBD1 (6 bases). The CDR3 has 15 residues. The germline CDR1 and CDR2 sequences are SGDLS and YYNGEE. Trimming stripped 2 bases from V and 5 bases from J, with 11 bases between. The CDR3 reads CASSVLGTHNSPLHF. CDR3 nucleotide sequence: TGTGCCAGCAGCGTCCTCGGGACACATAATTCACCCCTCCACTTT. Drawing the rest from reference TRBV9 and TRBJ1-6, the complete variable domain is DSGVTQTPKHLITATGQRVTLRCSPRSGDLSVYWYQQSLDQGLQFLIQYYNGEERAKGNILERFSAQQFPDLHSELNLSSLELGDSALYFCASSVLGTHNSPLHFGNGTRLTVT.

V and J are TRBV7-9 and TRBJ1-4; D not resolved. V lost 8 bases and J 10 bases, leaving 17 bases between the germline ends. The CDR3 sequence is 13 residues long. Looked up from germline, CDR1 is SEHNR and CDR2 is FQNEAQ (reference sequence). CDR3 nucleotide sequence: TGTGCCAGCGCCCGCGAGGGTGTGGGAAAACTGTTTTTT. Translating it yields CASAREGVGKLFF.

The chain links TRBV7-9 to TRBJ2-3; D is unresolved. V was cut by 0 bases and J by 6 bases, with 7 bases left in between. There are 13 residues in the CDR3. Germline assignment: CDR1 SEHNR and CDR2 FQNEAQ (reference sequence). CDR3 DNA: TGTGCCAGCAGCTTAGCGGAGTGGGATACGCAGTATTTT. It encodes CASSLAEWDTQYF. The entire variable domain, with the rest obtained from reference TRBV7-9 and TRBJ2-3, is as follows: DTGVSQNPRHKITKRGQNVTFRCDPISEHNRLYWYRQTLGQGPEFLTYFQNEAQLEKSRLLSDRFSAERPKGSFSTLEIQRTEQGDSAMYLCASSLAEWDTQYFGPGTRLTVL.

This chain links TRBV19 with TRBJ2-7; D perhaps matches TRBD2 (6 bases). CDR3 length equals 13 residues. Germline CDR1 is LNHDA and CDR2 is SQIVND (reference sequence). The V end was cut by 4 bases, the J end by 2 bases, with 9 bases between. The chain's CDR3 is CASSTGLPYEQYF. In nucleotides, the CDR3 is TGTGCCAGTAGTACGGGACTGCCCTACGAGCAGTACTTC. Filled out from reference TRBV19 and TRBJ2-7, the complete variable domain reads DGGITQSPKYLFRKEGQNVTLSCEQNLNHDAMYWYRQDPGQGLRLIYYSQIVNDFQKGDIAEGYSVSREKKESFPLTVTSAQKNPTAFYLCASSTGLPYEQYFGPGTRLTVT.

The rearrangement links TRBV4-2 to TRBJ2-1, with D perhaps matching TRBD2 (5 bases). CDR3 length: 17 residues. Deletions cut 0 bases from V and 3 bases from J, with 15 bases between. Germline assignment: CDR1 LGHNA and CDR2 YNFKEQ. The CDR3 DNA follows: TGTGCCAGCAGCCAAGAATCGAACGGGGTAGACTACAATGAGCAGTTCTTC. Its protein is CASSQESNGVDYNEQFF.

V is TRBV6-6 and J is TRBJ2-2; 8 nucleotides align to TRBD1. CDR3 length: 16 residues. Germline values: CDR1 MNHNY, CDR2 SVGAGI (reference sequence). The V segment lost 5 bases and the J segment 8 bases; nucleotides outside the gene matches: 13. CDR3 nucleotides: TGTGCCAGCAGTATCGGACAGGGCTTCGTGAGGGGGGAGCTGTTTTTT. Its protein is CASSIGQGFVRGELFF.

Comment on this clone: This CDR3 is also generated by other DNA sequences in the sample. This sequence joins TRBV18 and TRBJ2-7; D unclear. The V end lost 3 bases, the J end lost 0 bases, and 9 bases lay between the germline ends. The CDR3 has 14 residues. Germline V gene lookup returns CDR1 KGHSH and CDR2 LQKENI. The DNA for the CDR3 is TGTGCCAGCTCACCCCCAGGCCCCTCCTACGAGCAGTACTTC. Its translation: CASSPPGPSYEQYF.

This chain uses TRBV7-9 with TRBJ1-4, with D possibly matching TRBD1 (5 bases). Trimming shortened V by 0 bases and J by 5 bases, and 7 bases separated the two germline ends. This CDR3 region has 14 residues. Germline CDR1 SEHNR, CDR2 FQNEAQ (reference sequence). CDR3: CASSLASGNEKLFF. CDR3 nucleotides: TGTGCCAGCAGCTTAGCATCAGGGAATGAAAAACTGTTTTTT.

The V gene is TRBV5-4, the J gene TRBJ1-3; D is ambiguous. With 0 bases removed from V and 4 bases from J, the gap between germline ends came to 11 bases. Germline values: CDR1 SGHNT, CDR2 YYREEE (reference sequence). This CDR3 contains 15 residues. DNA for the CDR3: TGTGCCAGCAGCTTGGGCCCGGGCACGGGAAACACCATATATTTT. Amino acids: CASSLGPGTGNTIYF.

The chain recombines TRBV5-8 with TRBJ1-5; D uncertain. This CDR3 is 15 amino acids long. The germline V and J ends were trimmed by 4 bases and 0 bases, with 11 bases remaining between them. Germline V CDR1 and CDR2: SGHTS, YDEGEE. This chain's CDR3 is CASSVDPNSNQPQHF. In nucleotides, the CDR3 is TGTGCCAGCAGCGTTGACCCGAATAGCAATCAGCCCCAGCATTTT.

The chain has TRBV19 and TRBJ2-7, with a tentative D call TRBD2 (6 bases). This CDR3 has 11 residues. CDR1 is LNHDA, CDR2 SQIVND, per germline (reference sequence). V was pared by 5 bases and J by 12 bases, with 14 bases between. CDR3 loop: CASSLGGVVYF. CDR3 nucleotide sequence: TGTGCCAGTAGTCTTGGAGGGGTAGTGTACTTC.

The CDR3 protein is CASSLGPYSPLHF. CDR3 nucleotides: TGTGCCAGCAGTTTAGGACCCTATTCACCCCTCCACTTT. J is TRBJ1-6 and V is TRBV28; D is ambiguous. The CDR3 has 13 amino acids. Trimming pared 2 bases from V and 8 bases from J, leaving 7 bases between. Germline CDR1 and CDR2: MDHEN and SYDVKM.

The CDR3 DNA is TGTGCCACCAGCAGAGACAGGGCCGCGAACACCGGGGAGCTGTTTTTT. This codes for CATSRDRAANTGELFF. V gene TRBV15 combines with J gene TRBJ2-2; perhaps TRBD1 as D (5 bases). CDR3 length: 16 amino acids. Trimming left V 0 bases short and J 0 bases short, with 8 bases between. Germline-derived CDR1 and CDR2 are LNHNV and YYDKDF (reference sequence).

The rearrangement links TRBV2 to TRBJ2-7, with TRBD1 matching over 12 bases. The V segment lost 6 bases and the J segment 6 bases; nucleotides outside the gene matches: 6. The CDR3 has 14 residues. From germline, CDR1 is SNHLY and CDR2 FYNNEI. This CDR3 reads CASRDGTGGTEQYF. Written as DNA, the CDR3 is TGTGCCAGCAGAGATGGGACAGGGGGCACCGAGCAGTACTTC.

This clone has a handful of counts. The chain combines TRBV6-5 with TRBJ1-6; 8 nucleotides line up with TRBD1. Germline V CDR1 and CDR2: MNHEY, SVGAGI. J was trimmed by 10 bases and V by 6 bases; bases with no gene match: 8. CDR3 length: 14 residues. Here the CDR3 reads CASSTGQVRSPLHF. The CDR3 DNA is TGTGCCAGCAGCACGGGACAGGTTCGATCACCCCTCCACTTT.